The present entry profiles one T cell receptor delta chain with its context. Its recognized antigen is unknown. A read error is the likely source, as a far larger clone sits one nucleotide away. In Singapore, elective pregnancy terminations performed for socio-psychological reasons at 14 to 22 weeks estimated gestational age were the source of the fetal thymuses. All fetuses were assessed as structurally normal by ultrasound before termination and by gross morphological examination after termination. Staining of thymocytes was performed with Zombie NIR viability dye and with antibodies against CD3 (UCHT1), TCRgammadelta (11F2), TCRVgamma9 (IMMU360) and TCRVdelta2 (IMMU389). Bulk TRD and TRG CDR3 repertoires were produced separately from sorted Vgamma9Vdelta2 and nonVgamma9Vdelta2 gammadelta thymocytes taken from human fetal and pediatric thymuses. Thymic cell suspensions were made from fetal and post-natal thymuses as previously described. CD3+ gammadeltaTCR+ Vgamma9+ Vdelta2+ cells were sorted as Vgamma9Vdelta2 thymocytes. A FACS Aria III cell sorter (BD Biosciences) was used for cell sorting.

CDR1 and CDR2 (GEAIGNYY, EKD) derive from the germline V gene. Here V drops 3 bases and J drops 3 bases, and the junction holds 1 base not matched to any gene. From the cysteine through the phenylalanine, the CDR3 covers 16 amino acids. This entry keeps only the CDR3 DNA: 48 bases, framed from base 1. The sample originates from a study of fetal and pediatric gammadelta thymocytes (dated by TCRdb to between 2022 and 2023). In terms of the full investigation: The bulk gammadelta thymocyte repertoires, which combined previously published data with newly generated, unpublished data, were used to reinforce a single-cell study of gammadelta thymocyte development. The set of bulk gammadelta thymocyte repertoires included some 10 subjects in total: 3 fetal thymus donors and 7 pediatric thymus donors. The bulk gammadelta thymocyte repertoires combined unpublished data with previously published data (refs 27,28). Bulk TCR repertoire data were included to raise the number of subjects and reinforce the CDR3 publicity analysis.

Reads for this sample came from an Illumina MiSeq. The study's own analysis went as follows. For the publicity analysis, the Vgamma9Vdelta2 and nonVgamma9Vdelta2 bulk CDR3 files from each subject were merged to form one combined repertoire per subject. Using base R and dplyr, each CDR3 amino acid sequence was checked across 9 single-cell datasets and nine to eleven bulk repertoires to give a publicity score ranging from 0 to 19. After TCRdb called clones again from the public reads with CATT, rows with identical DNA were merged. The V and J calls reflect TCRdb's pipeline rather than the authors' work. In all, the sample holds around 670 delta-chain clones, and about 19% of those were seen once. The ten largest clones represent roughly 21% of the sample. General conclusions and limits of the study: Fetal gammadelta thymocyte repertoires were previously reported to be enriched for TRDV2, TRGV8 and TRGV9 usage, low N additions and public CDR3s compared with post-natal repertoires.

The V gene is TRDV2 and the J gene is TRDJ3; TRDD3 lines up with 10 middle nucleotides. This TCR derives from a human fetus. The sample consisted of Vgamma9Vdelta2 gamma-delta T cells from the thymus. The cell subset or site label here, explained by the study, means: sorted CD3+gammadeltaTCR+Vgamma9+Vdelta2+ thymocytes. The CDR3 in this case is CACDPGGYWDTRQMFF. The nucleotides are TGTGCCTGTGACCCTGGGGGATACTGGGACACCCGACAGATGTTTTTC.